This T cell receptor (beta chain) was sequenced for a study of blood T cell repertoires in COVID-19. Assay: immunoSEQ multiplex PCR; the TCRdb copy retains only in-frame clones and omits some. The sample lists 110,000 to 150,000 clones, about 87% occurring once. The sequencing input was peripheral blood. The source is a woman in her forties with acute or convalescent COVID-19.

Here the CDR3 DNA reads TGTGCCAGCAGCTTTATAGCGGGAGTCTTGAATGAGCAGTTCTTC. It is translated as CASSFIAGVLNEQFF. The V and J genes are TRBV7-2 and TRBJ2-1; TRBD2 agrees at 9 bases. The germline gives CDR1 SGHTA, CDR2 FQGNSA. V shed 3 bases, J shed 7 bases, and the junction held 7 bases outside the gene matches. The CDR3 has 15 amino acids. Together with reference TRBV7-2 and TRBJ2-1, the CDR3 gives the full variable domain: GAGVSQSPSNKVTEKGKDVELRCDPISGHTALYWYRQSLGQGLEFLIYFQGNSAPDKSGLPSDRFSAERTGGSVSTLTIQRTQQEDSAVYLCASSFIAGVLNEQFFGPGTRLTVL.